This T cell receptor beta chain is from a study of blood T cells in healthy people across ages. Study-wide points: Age showed a roughly linear inverse relationship with TCR beta diversity per million T cells.

In regard to this clonotype: Its antigen is not known. The conserved phenylalanine or tryptophan normally closing the CDR3 is absent here, so this likely arose from a read error.

Together with a sample-barcoded 5' primer, a J-beta primer mix was included in a second PCR lasting roughly 6 to 12 cycles. Each of the samples gave a minimum of 2.5 million paired-end reads that contained CDR3. TCRdb reprocessed the 5' RACE reads via MiXCR and lists one record per CDR3 protein. The table has more than 650,000 distinct CDR3 sequences, approximately 24% seen once; the top ten hold approximately 2.9%. Per sample, extraction of total RNA gave at least 5 micrograms in every case. In germline, CDR1 is MNHEY, CDR2 SVGAGI. V was clipped by 2 bases and J by 2 bases; unmatched bases: 5. The CDR3 has 15 residues. The same sample was also studied in work on T cells of mothers and their children. As that report states: Over 8.5 million TCR beta CDR3 reads were obtained from each mother, and several million from each child.

Specimen: blood. The chain carries TRBV6-5 and TRBJ2-5; 7 positions agree with TRBD2. The TCR comes from a boy aged 5-17 years in good health. The CDR3 DNA reads TGTGCCAGCAGTTACCTTGAAGCGGGGCAAGAGACCCAGTACTCC. Translating it yields CASSYLEAGQETQYS.